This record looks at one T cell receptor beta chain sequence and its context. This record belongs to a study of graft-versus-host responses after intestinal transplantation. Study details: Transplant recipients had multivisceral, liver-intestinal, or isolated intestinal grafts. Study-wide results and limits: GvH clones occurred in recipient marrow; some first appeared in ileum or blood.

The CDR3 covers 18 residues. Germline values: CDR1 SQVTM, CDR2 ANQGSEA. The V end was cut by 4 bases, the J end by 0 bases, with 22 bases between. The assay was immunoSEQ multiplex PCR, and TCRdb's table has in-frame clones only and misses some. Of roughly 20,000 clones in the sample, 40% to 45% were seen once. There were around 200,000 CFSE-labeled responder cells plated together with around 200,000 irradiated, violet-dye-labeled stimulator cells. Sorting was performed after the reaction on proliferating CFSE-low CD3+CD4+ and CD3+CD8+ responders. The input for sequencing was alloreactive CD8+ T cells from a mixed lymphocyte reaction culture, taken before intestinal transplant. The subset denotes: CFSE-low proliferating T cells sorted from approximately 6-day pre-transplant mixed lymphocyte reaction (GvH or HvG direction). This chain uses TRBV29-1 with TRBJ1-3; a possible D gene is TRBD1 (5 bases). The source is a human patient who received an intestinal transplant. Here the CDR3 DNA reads TGCAGCGTTGGACCGGCCTGGGGGGGGGTGGGCTCTGGAAACACCATATATTTT. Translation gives CSVGPAWGGVGSGNTIYF.